A single sample gave rise to the 7 T cell receptor beta chains below, sequenced in a study of T cells in Graves' hyperthyroidism and ophthalmopathy (dated by TCRdb to about 2019). Library method: multiplex PCR. Instrument on record: Illumina HiSeq 2000. Amplification of TCR beta CDR3 regions was carried out from RNA transcripts. The TCR CDR3 was subjected to a first round of RT-PCR using the HTBI primer set and the Qiagen OneStep RT-PCR kit. Clones were called with MiXCR by TCRdb after fastp trimmed the public reads at Q25, and only in-frame beta chains were retained. Here each entry gathers all rows of one CDR3 protein and keeps the most common genes and DNA. Recorded for this sample are 550,000 to 800,000 distinct CDR3 sequences; around 15% of them occurred a single time. The ten largest clonotypes hold 15% to 17% of the sample. Sequenced sample: blood. These receptors all come from a man aged 45 to 65 with Graves' hyperthyroidism.

V gene TRBV19 combines with J gene TRBJ1-2; D remains unclear. The CDR3 runs to 16 residues. Germline-derived CDR1 and CDR2 are LNHDA and SQIVND (reference sequence). V dropped 6 bases and J dropped 1 base, with 18 bases sitting between them. The CDR3 region is CASSNLEVSGNYGYTF. As DNA, the CDR3 is TGTGCCAGTAGCAACCTAGAAGTCAGTGGTAACTATGGCTACACCTTC.

This clonotype was seen repeatedly, ten times or more. The chain employs TRBV19 and TRBJ2-1, with 8 bases aligning to TRBD1. The junction had 7 bases not matched to a gene; V was cut back by 5 bases and J by 7 bases. Germline CDR1 LNHDA, CDR2 SQIVND (reference sequence). The CDR3 has 14 residues. This CDR3 is CASSRQGAVNEQFF. The CDR3 DNA is TGTGCCAGTAGTCGTCAGGGGGCGGTGAATGAGCAGTTCTTC.

Ten or more counts support this clonotype. This chain connects TRBV11-2 to TRBJ2-4; D ambiguous. The CDR3 loop spans 13 amino acids. Trimming cost V 1 base and J 5 bases, with 6 bases left between them. Per germline, CDR1 SGHAT and CDR2 FQNNGV. CDR3 protein: CASSLGGENIQYF. As DNA, the CDR3 is TGTGCCAGCAGCTTAGGTGGGGAAAACATTCAGTACTTC.

This rearrangement joins TRBV11-2 to TRBJ1-4, with a possible D match to TRBD1 (5 bases). Trimming took off 1 base at V and 0 bases at J, with 18 bases between the two ends. The CDR3 length is 19 residues. Germline CDR1 reads SGHAT; CDR2 reads FQNNGV. The CDR3 loop is CASSLASPGTYSTNEKLFF. CDR3 nucleotide sequence: TGTGCCAGCAGCTTAGCGAGTCCAGGGACCTACTCAACTAATGAAAAACTGTTTTTT.

This clonotype occurred many times. The chain combines TRBV28 with TRBJ1-2, with D maybe TRBD1 (6 bases). The ends were cut back, 3 bases at V and 2 bases at J, with 16 bases in the middle. The CDR3 has 16 residues. Looked up from germline, CDR1 is MDHEN and CDR2 is SYDVKM. As DNA, the CDR3 is TGTGCCAGCAGTTTGGGACAATTCGGAGCGAACTATGGCTACACCTTC. It translates to CASSLGQFGANYGYTF.

Only a few counts were recorded for this clonotype. The V gene is TRBV27, the J gene TRBJ2-4; 9 nucleotides line up with TRBD1. From germline, CDR1 is MNHEY and CDR2 SMNVEV (reference sequence). There are 17 residues in the CDR3. V lost 2 bases, J lost 5 bases, and 10 bases stayed unmatched. The CDR3 reads CASSLKGQGRRENIQYF. For the CDR3, the DNA is TGTGCCAGCAGTTTAAAAGGACAGGGGAGGCGGGAAAACATTCAGTACTTC.

Comments on this clonotype: This may arise from a read error, as a much more abundant clone is one base away. The CDR3 does not end in the conserved phenylalanine or tryptophan, so this is likely a read error. The chain links TRBV7-9 to TRBJ1-2; 8 bases match TRBD1. The CDR3 loop spans 15 amino acids. Trimming at V came to 1 base and at J to 8 bases, leaving 9 bases not matched to a gene. The germline CDR1 and CDR2 sequences are SEHNR and FQNEAQ (reference sequence). The CDR3 spells CASSLETGALGGYTV. In nucleotides, the CDR3 is TGTGCCAGCAGCTTAGAGACAGGGGCCCTGGGCGGCTACACCGTC.